These 21 T cell receptor beta chains originate from one sample sequenced in a study of shared clonotypes between healthy human individuals. In the naive CD8 group, cells lacked CD45RO and were positively selected for CCR7, so terminally differentiated effector memory CD45RA+ cells were left out. The method was immunoSEQ multiplex PCR; TCRdb's version includes in-frame clones alone and lacks a portion of them. The table records approximately 740,000 clones, roughly 92% of them present only once. The sample taken for sequencing was naive CD8+ T cells sorted from blood. The receptors stem from a young man in good health.

The chain combines TRBV19 with TRBJ1-1; a weak D match, TRBD1 (5 bases). Germline CDR1 and CDR2: LNHDA and SQIVND (reference sequence). V shed 4 bases and J shed 1 base, with 10 bases lying between them. This CDR3 has 14 amino acids. As DNA, the CDR3 is TGTGCCAGTAGTACTCGACAGACGAACACTGAAGCTTTCTTT. Translated: CASSTRQTNTEAFF.

The rearrangement links TRBV5-1 to TRBJ1-1, with D possibly being TRBD1 (5 bases). Germline CDR1 reads SGHRS; CDR2 reads YFSETQ. V was pared by 0 bases and J by 0 bases, with 12 bases between. The CDR3 is made up of 16 amino acids. The CDR3: CASSLGFGAMNTEAFF. The CDR3, as DNA: TGCGCCAGCAGCTTGGGATTTGGGGCCATGAACACTGAAGCTTTCTTT.

The genes are TRBV19 and TRBJ2-7, with TRBD2 matching 8 bases. V was pared by 10 bases and J by 6 bases, with 17 bases of the junction left unmatched. The CDR3 has 15 amino acids. Germline values: CDR1 LNHDA, CDR2 SQIVND (reference sequence). Here the CDR3 DNA reads TGTGCCACCCAACCGCGAGCGGGAGTCCCTCGCGAGCAGTACTTC. Translating gives CATQPRAGVPREQYF.

The chain recombines TRBV5-1 with TRBJ2-5; 7 positions agree with TRBD1. The trim removed 1 base at V and 1 base at J, leaving 7 bases unmatched. The germline V gene encodes CDR1 SGHRS and CDR2 YFSETQ. This CDR3 comprises 16 residues. CDR3 in DNA: TGCGCCAGCAGCTTGAAGACCGGGACAGTCCAAGAGACCCAGTACTTC. It yields the protein CASSLKTGTVQETQYF.

The chain links TRBV4-1 to TRBJ2-2, with a possible D match to TRBD2 (5 bases). CDR3 length: 17 residues. The germline V gene has CDR1 MGHRA and CDR2 YSYEKL. The V end was cut by 4 bases, the J end by 3 bases, with 18 bases between. CDR3 sequence: CASSPRTRAGDTGELFF. The CDR3 DNA sequence: TGCGCCAGCAGCCCCAGGACTCGGGCAGGTGACACCGGGGAGCTGTTTTTT.

This sequence joins TRBV5-8 and TRBJ2-3, with a tentative D call TRBD2 (5 bases). The V end was cut by 4 bases, the J end by 0 bases, with 15 bases between. CDR1 and CDR2 (germline): SGHTS, YDEGEE. This CDR3 has 16 residues. CDR3 DNA: TGTGCCAGCAGCGCAGTTCGGGGTACTAGCACAGATACGCAGTATTTT. This sequence encodes CASSAVRGTSTDTQYF.

As DNA, the CDR3 is TGTGCCAGCAGCTCCCGGTGGCTAGCGGATAGCACAGATACGCAGTATTTT. Its protein is CASSSRWLADSTDTQYF. This sequence joins TRBV7-9 and TRBJ2-3, with 7 bases identical to TRBD2. From germline, CDR1 is SEHNR and CDR2 FQNEAQ (reference sequence). This CDR3 has 17 residues. V lost 4 bases and J lost 0; bases outside the gene matches: 10.

The chain carries TRBV6-5 and TRBJ2-7, with 12 bases aligning to TRBD2. This CDR3 contains 16 residues. Germline V lookup: CDR1 MNHEY, CDR2 SVGAGI. V lost 2 bases and J lost 2; bases outside the gene matches: 4. The CDR3 nucleotides are TGTGCCAGCAGTTACCAGGGGACTAGCGGGCCCTACGAGCAGTACTTC. Encoded protein: CASSYQGTSGPYEQYF.

The chain combines TRBV7-9 with TRBJ1-2, with no clear D. Germline V lookup: CDR1 SEHNR, CDR2 FQNEAQ (reference sequence). V shed 5 bases and J shed 4 bases, with 14 bases lying between them. The CDR3 contains 14 residues. The CDR3: CASSNSGSGYGYTF. For the CDR3, the DNA is TGTGCCAGCAGCAATTCGGGGTCAGGCTATGGCTACACCTTC. The entire variable domain, with the rest obtained from reference TRBV7-9 and TRBJ1-2, is as follows: DTGVSQNPRHKITKRGQNVTFRCDPISEHNRLYWYRQTLGQGPEFLTYFQNEAQLEKSRLLSDRFSAERPKGSFSTLEIQRTEQGDSAMYLCASSNSGSGYGYTFGSGTRLTVV.

This chain connects TRBV7-9 to TRBJ1-2; D is unclear. The CDR3 is made up of 13 amino acids. V lost 2 bases and J lost 5, with 9 bases in between. Looked up from germline, CDR1 is SEHNR and CDR2 is FQNEAQ (reference sequence). The CDR3 bases are TGTGCCAGCAGCTTATGGCTCGGTTATGGCTACACCTTC. Its protein is CASSLWLGYGYTF.

The gene calls are TRBV5-5 and TRBJ1-5; possibly TRBD1 for D (5 bases). Germline CDR1 reads SGHKS; CDR2 reads YYEKEE (reference sequence). V lost 0 bases to trimming and J lost 2 bases, with 15 bases between them. The CDR3 covers 17 residues. CDR3: CASSLEAGYGRNQPQHF. The CDR3 DNA sequence: TGTGCCAGCAGCTTGGAGGCAGGGTATGGGCGCAATCAGCCCCAGCATTTT.

With respect to this clone: One end of the junction varies from germline; a read error may be responsible. The rearrangement joins TRBV13 to TRBJ2-4; 11 positions match TRBD1. Germline assignment: CDR1 PRHDT and CDR2 FYEKMQ (reference sequence). The CDR3 runs to 17 residues. CDR3: CASSLGLGQGATNIQYF. CDR3 bases: TGTGCCAGCAGCTTAGGCCTCGGACAGGGGGCCACAAACATTCAGTACTTC.

The V call is TRBV10-2, the J call TRBJ2-1; 7 nucleotides align to TRBD2. In germline, CDR1 is WSHSY, CDR2 SAAADI. The junction had 8 bases not matched to a gene; V was cut back by 5 bases and J by 7 bases. The CDR3 consists of 14 residues. The CDR3 reads CASSLTGGVNEQFF. The CDR3 DNA sequence: TGCGCCAGCAGTCTTACGGGGGGAGTGAATGAGCAGTTCTTC.

J is TRBJ2-2 and V is TRBV29-1; TRBD2 matches 9 bases. The CDR3 runs to 13 residues. Germline loops: CDR1 SQVTM, CDR2 ANQGSEA. Germline trimming cut 7 bases from V and 2 bases from J; bases unmatched to any gene: 2. CDR3: CSGLAVNTGELFF. For the CDR3, the DNA is TGCAGCGGACTAGCGGTCAACACCGGGGAGCTGTTTTTT.

The V call is TRBV27, the J call TRBJ2-5; TRBD1 agrees at 7 bases. The CDR3 sequence is 16 residues long. V trimming: 5 bases; J trimming: 2 bases; junction bases outside the gene matches: 11. Germline-derived CDR1 and CDR2 are MNHEY and SMNVEV (reference sequence). CDR3 amino acids: CASSPRQGNLQETQYF. The CDR3 DNA reads as TGTGCCAGCAGTCCCCGACAGGGTAACTTACAAGAGACCCAGTACTTC.

The rearrangement joins TRBV4-1 to TRBJ2-3; no reliable D call. V was trimmed by 1 base and J by 3 bases, leaving 8 bases between them. CDR1 MGHRA and CDR2 YSYEKL come from the germline V gene. There are 14 residues in the CDR3. CDR3 DNA sequence: TGCGCCAGCAGCCAAGGAGTGGGAACAGATACGCAGTATTTT. Protein sequence: CASSQGVGTDTQYF.

This chain connects TRBV27 to TRBJ2-1; 13 positions agree with TRBD2. With 5 bases clipped from V and 10 bases from J, the junction kept 11 bases outside the gene matches. The CDR3 length is 16 residues. From germline, CDR1 is MNHEY and CDR2 SMNVEV (reference sequence). The chain's CDR3 is CASSPLRTSGGPEQFF. The CDR3 DNA is TGTGCCAGCAGTCCCCTCAGGACTAGCGGGGGCCCGGAGCAGTTCTTC.

This clone has only one observation. This rearrangement joins TRBV5-1 to TRBJ2-3; a weak D match, TRBD2 (5 bases). CDR1 is SGHRS and CDR2 is YFSETQ in the germline V gene. The CDR3 has 15 amino acids. V was trimmed by 1 base and J by 0 bases, leaving 9 bases between them. As DNA, the CDR3 is TGCGCCAGCAGCTTGTTCGGCGGGAGCACAGATACGCAGTATTTT. It encodes CASSLFGGSTDTQYF.

As DNA, the CDR3 is TGTGCCAGCAGTTTTATCGAAGACAGGGGGACATATACGCAGTATTTT. Translated: CASSFIEDRGTYTQYF. The chain is built from TRBV27 and TRBJ2-3, with TRBD1 identical over 9 bases. The CDR3 runs 16 residues. V was clipped by 3 bases and J by 7 bases; unmatched bases: 11. CDR1 and CDR2 from the germline V gene are MNHEY and SMNVEV (reference sequence).

The chain employs TRBV5-1 and TRBJ2-7, with unresolved D. Germline V gene lookup returns CDR1 SGHRS and CDR2 YFSETQ. The CDR3 loop spans 15 amino acids. V lost 1 base, J lost 0 bases, and 11 bases lay in between. CDR3 DNA: TGCGCCAGCAGCTTGATCCCCGGCTACTCCTACGAGCAGTACTTC. It yields the protein CASSLIPGYSYEQYF.

This chain uses TRBV7-6 with TRBJ2-7, with TRBD2 matching 7 bases. Germline lookup yields CDR1 SGHVS and CDR2 FNYEAQ. This CDR3 region has 14 residues. The ends lost 1 base at V and 2 bases at J; junction bases unmatched: 2. The DNA for the CDR3 is TGTGCCAGCAGCTTAGAAGCGGGACCCTACGAGCAGTACTTC. Residues: CASSLEAGPYEQYF.